The T cell receptor beta chain described here comes from a study of T-cell memory formation after mild COVID-19. This CDR3 comprises 18 residues. Germline trimming cut 2 bases from V and 5 bases from J; bases unmatched to any gene: 8. The study, taken as a whole, reports: Clones that contracted clustered mainly in CM and EM if CD4+ and in EMRA if CD8+. There was a balanced CD4/CD8 profile in clones contracting day 15 to 85, and later expanders leaned CD4+. Pre-infection memory harbored some responding clones, suggesting cross-reactive memory joined.

As concerns this clonotype: The antigen is unknown.

Using its own MiXCR run on the 5' RACE reads, TCRdb lists one record per CDR3 protein. Of around 390,000 distinct CDR3 sequences in the sample, approximately 16% were seen once. This clonotype was sampled from a young man who had mild COVID-19 (a few samples of this study predate the infection). Cell type and time point are not known. V and J are TRBV12-3 or TRBV12-4 and TRBJ2-3; the match to TRBD2 covers 15 bases. The source material was PBMCs or a T cell subset sorted from them (not recorded which). The CDR3 nucleotides read TGTGCCAGCAGTTTATTCGGACTAGCGGGGGGGCCAGGAGATACGCAGTATTTT. This translates into CASSLFGLAGGPGDTQYF.